This T cell receptor beta chain was recovered during a study of blood T cells in healthy people across ages. CDR1 ENHRY and CDR2 SYGVKD come from the germline V gene. After removal of 6 bases from V and 0 bases from J, the junction contained 9 bases not matched to a gene. This CDR3 is 17 amino acids long. There are a few counts of this clonotype. What it binds is unknown. Alongside a J-beta primer mix, a sample-barcoded 5' primer served in a second PCR lasting roughly 6 to 12 cycles. Each of the cDNA molecules was tagged by a template-switch adaptor with 12 random nucleotides. One entry per CDR3 protein, called by TCRdb with MiXCR from the 5' RACE reads. The data contain about 780,000 distinct CDR3 sequences, under 80% of them seen just once; the ten biggest clones take up roughly a quarter. Whole-study results and caveats: The fall in TCR beta diversity per million T cells was roughly linear with age.

Specimen: blood. The rearrangement links TRBV10-3 to TRBJ2-1; 9 bases are a match to TRBD2. The clonotype was recovered from a man aged 30-40 years in good health. The CDR3 loop reads CAIRRASGVDSYNEQFF. The CDR3 nucleotides read TGTGCCATCAGGCGGGCTAGCGGGGTTGACTCCTACAATGAGCAGTTCTTC.